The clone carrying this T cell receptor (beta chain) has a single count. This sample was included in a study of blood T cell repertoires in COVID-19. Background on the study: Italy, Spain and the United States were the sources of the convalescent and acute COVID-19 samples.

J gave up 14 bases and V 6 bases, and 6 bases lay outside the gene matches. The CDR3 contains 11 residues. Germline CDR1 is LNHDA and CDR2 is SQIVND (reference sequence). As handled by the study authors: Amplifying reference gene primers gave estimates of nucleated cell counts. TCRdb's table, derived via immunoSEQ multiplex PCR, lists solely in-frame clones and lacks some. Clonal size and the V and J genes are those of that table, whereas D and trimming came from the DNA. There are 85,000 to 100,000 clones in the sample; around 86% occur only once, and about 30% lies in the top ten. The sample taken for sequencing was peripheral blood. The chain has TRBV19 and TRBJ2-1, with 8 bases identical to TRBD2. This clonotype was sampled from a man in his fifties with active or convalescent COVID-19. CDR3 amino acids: CASSGGTREFF. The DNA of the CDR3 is TGTGCCAGTAGCGGCGGGACTAGAGAGTTCTTC.